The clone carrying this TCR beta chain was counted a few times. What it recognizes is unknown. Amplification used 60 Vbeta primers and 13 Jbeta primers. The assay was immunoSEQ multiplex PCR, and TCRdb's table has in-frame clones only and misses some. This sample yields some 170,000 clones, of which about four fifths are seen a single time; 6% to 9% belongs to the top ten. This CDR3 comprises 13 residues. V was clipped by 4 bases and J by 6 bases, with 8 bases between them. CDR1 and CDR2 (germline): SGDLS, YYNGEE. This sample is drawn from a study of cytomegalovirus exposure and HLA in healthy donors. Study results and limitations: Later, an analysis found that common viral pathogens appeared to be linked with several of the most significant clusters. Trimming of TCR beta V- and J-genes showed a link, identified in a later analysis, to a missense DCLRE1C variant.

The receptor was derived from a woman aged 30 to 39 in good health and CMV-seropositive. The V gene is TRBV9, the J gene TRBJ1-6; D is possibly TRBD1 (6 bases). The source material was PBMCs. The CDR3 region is CASSQGSNSPLHF. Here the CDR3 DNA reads TGTGCCAGCAGCCAGGGGTCTAATTCACCCCTCCACTTT.